Below are 25 T cell receptor beta chains sequenced from a single sample in a study of blood T cell repertoires in COVID-19. TCRdb keeps only in-frame clones here, not all; method: immunoSEQ multiplex PCR. The sample holds about 55,000 clones, about four fifths seen once. The specimen was peripheral blood. Every receptor here comes from a woman aged 60-75 years with acute or convalescent COVID-19.

This chain connects TRBV9 to TRBJ1-1, with a possible D match to TRBD1 (5 bases). CDR3 length: 19 amino acids. V lost 0 bases to trimming and J lost 0 bases, with 21 bases between them. Germline CDR1 is SGDLS and CDR2 is YYNGEE. The CDR3: CASSVVPQQVGALNTEAFF. The CDR3 nucleotides read TGTGCCAGCAGCGTAGTCCCCCAACAGGTAGGGGCCTTGAACACTGAAGCTTTCTTT.

This clone was found once. This chain uses TRBV5-1 with TRBJ2-5, with D perhaps TRBD1 (6 bases). V was cut by 3 bases and J by 4 bases, with 22 bases left in between. The CDR3 loop spans 17 amino acids. CDR1 is SGHRS, CDR2 YFSETQ, per germline. For the CDR3, the DNA is TGCGCCAGCAGCTATAACGGCAGGGGACAAAGGGGAGAGACCCAGTACTTC. Its protein is CASSYNGRGQRGETQYF.

The chain employs TRBV30 and TRBJ2-7, with 10 bases aligning to TRBD1. This CDR3 has 19 amino acids. V lost 3 bases to trimming and J lost 0 bases; unmatched junction nucleotides: 17. The germline gives CDR1 GTSNPN, CDR2 SVGIG (reference sequence). This CDR3 is CAWSRISNFRDRGSYEQYF. Written as DNA, the CDR3 is TGTGCCTGGAGCCGTATATCTAACTTCCGGGACAGGGGCTCCTACGAGCAGTACTTC.

There are a few counts of this clone. V is TRBV14 and J is TRBJ1-1; D is unresolved. The V gene lost 1 base and the J gene lost 1 base, with 7 bases spanning the gap. The V gene's germline CDR1 is SGHDN and CDR2 FVKESK. This CDR3 is built from 14 residues. CDR3 loop: CASSQGSGNTEAFF. CDR3 bases: TGTGCCAGCAGCCAAGGGAGTGGGAACACTGAAGCTTTCTTT. Full variable domain (remainder filled in from reference TRBV14 and TRBJ1-1): EAGVTQFPSHSVIEKGQTVTLRCDPISGHDNLYWYRRVMGKEIKFLLHFVKESKQDESGMPNNRFLAERTGGTYSTLKVQPAELEDSGVYFCASSQGSGNTEAFFGQGTRLTVV.

This clone appeared once. The J gene is TRBJ1-4, the V gene TRBV2; TRBD1 might be the D (6 bases). CDR3 length: 17 amino acids. V gave up 0 bases and J gave up 3 bases, with 14 bases separating them. Germline V gives CDR1 SNHLY, CDR2 FYNNEI. The CDR3 loop reads CASSEAFSRQANEKLFF. The CDR3 region has the DNA TGTGCCAGCAGTGAAGCGTTTTCTCGACAGGCTAATGAAAAACTGTTTTTT.

V gene TRBV14 combines with J gene TRBJ2-1; TRBD1 agrees at 10 bases. The V gene's germline CDR1 is SGHDN and CDR2 FVKESK. This CDR3 has 16 amino acids. V was clipped by 4 bases and J by 3 bases; unmatched bases: 6. CDR3: CASSRRGQGVYNEQFF. The DNA of the CDR3 is TGTGCCAGCAGCCGGCGAGGACAGGGGGTCTACAATGAGCAGTTCTTC.

The chain couples TRBV18 to TRBJ1-6; 9 nucleotides align to TRBD1. The CDR3 has 14 amino acids. V trimming: 6 bases; J trimming: 10 bases; junction bases outside the gene matches: 7. Germline CDR1 and CDR2: KGHSH and LQKENI. This CDR3 reads CASSLQGAESPLHF. Written as DNA, the CDR3 is TGTGCCAGCTCTCTACAGGGGGCTGAATCACCCCTCCACTTT. The variable domain in full, completed from reference TRBV18 and TRBJ1-6, reads NAGVMQNPRHLVRRRGQEARLRCSPMKGHSHVYWYRQLPEEGLKFMVYLQKENIIDESGMPKERFSAEFPKEGPSILRIQQVVRGDSAAYFCASSLQGAESPLHFGNGTRLTVT.

The V gene is TRBV5-1, the J gene TRBJ1-6; D is uncertain. The V gene's germline CDR1 is SGHRS and CDR2 YFSETQ. This CDR3 region has 15 residues. Trimming stripped 0 bases from V and 7 bases from J, with 11 bases between. The DNA of the CDR3 is TGCGCCAGCAGCTTGGTGGGAGGTTCGAATTCACCCCTCCACTTT. Residues: CASSLVGGSNSPLHF.

V and J are TRBV18 and TRBJ1-1; D is possibly TRBD1 (6 bases). Germline CDR1 KGHSH, CDR2 LQKENI. The ends were cut back, 5 bases at V and 4 bases at J, with 23 bases in the middle. The CDR3 contains 17 residues. Written as DNA, the CDR3 is TGTGCCAGCTCAACGCGAAGCACAACAGGGTTCTTCACTGAAGCTTTCTTT. Protein: CASSTRSTTGFFTEAFF.

The chain couples TRBV28 to TRBJ1-1; D is unresolved. The V gene's germline CDR1 is MDHEN and CDR2 SYDVKM. The CDR3 is 13 residues long. Trimming took off 11 bases at V and 8 bases at J, with 21 bases between the two ends. CDR3 in DNA: TGTGCCCACCGCCTAAACCTGGAGCGGGAAGCTTTCTTT. It yields the protein CAHRLNLEREAFF.

For the CDR3, the DNA is TGTGCCAGCAGCCAAGGCGAAGTCCTGGCCGGGGAGCTGTTTTTT. Amino acid sequence: CASSQGEVLAGELFF. The chain links TRBV4-2 to TRBJ2-2, with D unclear. The CDR3 loop spans 15 amino acids. Trimming cost V 1 base and J 6 bases, with 12 bases left between them. Germline V CDR1 and CDR2: LGHNA, YNFKEQ.

V is TRBV19 and J is TRBJ2-1; D perhaps matches TRBD2 (6 bases). The CDR3 runs to 14 residues. Germline V lookup: CDR1 LNHDA, CDR2 SQIVND (reference sequence). Trimming shortened V by 4 bases and J by 7 bases, and 14 bases separated the two germline ends. CDR3 sequence (DNA): TGTGCCAGTAGTACGGGGGAAATAGGAAATGAGCAGTTCTTC. Its protein is CASSTGEIGNEQFF.

This clone was observed a handful of times. The rearrangement uses TRBV2 and TRBJ2-2; possibly TRBD1 for D (6 bases). V lost 5 bases and J lost 0, with 10 bases in between. The germline V gene encodes CDR1 SNHLY and CDR2 FYNNEI. There are 15 residues in the CDR3. CDR3 nucleotides: TGTGCCAGCAGTAGCCAGGGGTCGAACACCGGGGAGCTGTTTTTT. This translates into CASSSQGSNTGELFF.

This clone came up once. The chain joins TRBV28 to TRBJ1-3; possible D gene TRBD1, 6 bases. CDR3 size: 15 residues. V lost 7 bases, J lost 0 bases, and 13 bases lay in between. Germline V gene sequence: CDR1 MDHEN, CDR2 SYDVKM. The CDR3 bases are TGTGCCAGCACCCGATACAGGGACTCTGGAAACACCATATATTTT. Translation gives CASTRYRDSGNTIYF.

The chain uses TRBV30 and TRBJ2-3; TRBD2 aligns across 8 bases. Per the germline V gene, CDR1 is GTSNPN and CDR2 is SVGIG (reference sequence). The CDR3 runs to 15 residues. With 0 bases clipped from V and 4 bases from J, the junction kept 6 bases outside the gene matches. The CDR3 DNA is TGTGCCTGGAGTGTGGGGGCGGGAGGATCAGATACGCAGTATTTT. Translating it yields CAWSVGAGGSDTQYF.

J is TRBJ2-2 and V is TRBV30; 12 bases align to TRBD2. The CDR3 is made up of 16 amino acids. Germline-derived CDR1 and CDR2 are GTSNPN and SVGIG (reference sequence). V lost 2 bases to trimming and J lost 4 bases; unmatched junction nucleotides: 5. As DNA, the CDR3 is TGTGCCTGGAGTCCCGGACTAGCGGGACTCACCGGGGAGCTGTTTTTT. It encodes CAWSPGLAGLTGELFF.

This rearrangement joins TRBV18 to TRBJ1-2; 9 bases agree with TRBD1. The CDR3 is made up of 15 amino acids. V gave up 5 bases and J gave up 0 bases; unmatched junction bases: 4. Germline V gene sequence: CDR1 KGHSH, CDR2 LQKENI. This CDR3 is CASSADRGANYGYTF. In DNA form, the CDR3 reads TGTGCCAGCTCAGCGGACAGGGGAGCTAACTATGGCTACACCTTC.

This CDR3 is CASSIPGTGRINEQFF. The CDR3 DNA reads TGTGCCAGCAGTATACCCGGGACAGGGAGGATCAATGAGCAGTTCTTC. This rearrangement joins TRBV27 to TRBJ2-1, with 9 bases aligning to TRBD1. Germline V gene data show CDR1 as MNHEY and CDR2 as SMNVEV (reference sequence). The CDR3 covers 16 residues. The J segment lost 6 bases and the V segment lost 5 bases, leaving 11 bases of the junction unmatched.

The V gene is TRBV4-1, the J gene TRBJ1-5, with 7 bases identical to TRBD1. V lost 3 bases and J lost 2; bases outside the gene matches: 7. The length of the CDR3 is 16 residues. Germline V gives CDR1 MGHRA, CDR2 YSYEKL. DNA of the CDR3: TGCGCCAGCAGCCATCAGGGGGAAGGGGGCAATCAGCCCCAGCATTTT. Translating gives CASSHQGEGGNQPQHF.

This chain links TRBV5-5 with TRBJ1-1; 10 bases line up with TRBD1. The trim removed 3 bases at V and 2 bases at J, leaving 7 bases unmatched. From germline, CDR1 is SGHKS and CDR2 YYEKEE (reference sequence). The CDR3 is 16 residues long. CDR3 nucleotides: TGTGCCAGCAGCTCCGGGACAGGGGTTAGAAACACTGAAGCTTTCTTT. It is translated as CASSSGTGVRNTEAFF.

The rearrangement uses TRBV2 and TRBJ2-5; possibly TRBD1 for D (6 bases). Germline lookup yields CDR1 SNHLY and CDR2 FYNNEI. Trimming removed 5 bases from V and 5 bases from J, with 12 bases in between. The CDR3 extends over 13 amino acids. This chain's CDR3 is CASSLDRIETQYF. The CDR3 nucleotides read TGTGCCAGCAGTCTAGACAGGATCGAGACCCAGTACTTC. The entire variable domain, with the rest obtained from reference TRBV2 and TRBJ2-5, is as follows: EPEVTQTPSHQVTQMGQEVILRCVPISNHLYFYWYRQILGQKVEFLVSFYNNEISEKSEIFDDQFSVERPDGSNFTLKIRSTKLEDSAMYFCASSLDRIETQYFGPGTRLLVL.

This clone was observed a handful of times. The chain joins TRBV6-5 to TRBJ1-5; 7 bases line up with TRBD1. Germline lookup yields CDR1 MNHEY and CDR2 SVGAGI. Trimming took 6 bases from V and 4 from J; bases not matched to a gene: 6. The CDR3 runs 14 residues. CDR3 loop: CASSRDRANQPQHF. DNA for the CDR3: TGTGCCAGCAGCCGCGACAGGGCAAATCAGCCCCAGCATTTT.

The chain links TRBV7-3 to TRBJ2-1; 7 bases are shared with TRBD2. The CDR3 extends over 19 amino acids. V lost 11 bases and J lost 0; bases outside the gene matches: 22. Germline CDR1 is SGHTA and CDR2 is FQGTGA. In DNA form, the CDR3 reads TGTGCCTCCTCGTCCCCTAGCGGAGAGTTTCTGAGCTCCTACAATGAGCAGTTCTTC. This translates into CASSSPSGEFLSSYNEQFF.

The chain carries TRBV7-9 and TRBJ1-2; D is undetermined. Trimming pared 5 bases from V and 6 bases from J, leaving 13 bases between. The CDR3 sequence is 13 residues long. From germline, CDR1 is SEHNR and CDR2 FQNEAQ (reference sequence). The CDR3 DNA reads TGTGCCAGCAGCGGACCCACCGGGGATGGCTACACCTTC. It encodes CASSGPTGDGYTF.

This clone occurred once. The chain combines TRBV19 with TRBJ2-1; maybe TRBD2 (6 bases). The germline V gene encodes CDR1 LNHDA and CDR2 SQIVND (reference sequence). Trimming took 7 bases from V and 0 from J, leaving 22 bases between them. CDR3 length: 18 residues. In DNA form, the CDR3 reads TGTGCCAGTAAGAAGATGGGCGGACCCGGGAGCTCCTACAATGAGCAGTTCTTC. Residues: CASKKMGGPGSSYNEQFF.